This TCR beta chain was sequenced in a study of blood T cell repertoires in COVID-19. Clones were read by immunoSEQ multiplex PCR, and TCRdb kept only the in-frame ones, dropping some. The repertoire holds roughly 230,000 clones, over 75% seen once, with approximately 7.9% in the top ten. This clone was counted once. Germline CDR1 reads LNHNV; CDR2 reads YYDKDF (reference sequence). The germline V and J ends were trimmed by 1 base and 0 bases, with 13 bases remaining between them. The CDR3 runs 17 residues. The material sequenced was peripheral blood. This chain joins TRBV15 and TRBJ2-1; D possibly corresponds to TRBD1 (6 bases). The TCR sequence derives from a woman aged 80 or older with acute or convalescent COVID-19. The CDR3 region is CATSRAVGQFSYNEQFF. For the CDR3, the DNA is TGTGCCACCAGCAGAGCCGTAGGACAGTTCTCCTACAATGAGCAGTTCTTC.